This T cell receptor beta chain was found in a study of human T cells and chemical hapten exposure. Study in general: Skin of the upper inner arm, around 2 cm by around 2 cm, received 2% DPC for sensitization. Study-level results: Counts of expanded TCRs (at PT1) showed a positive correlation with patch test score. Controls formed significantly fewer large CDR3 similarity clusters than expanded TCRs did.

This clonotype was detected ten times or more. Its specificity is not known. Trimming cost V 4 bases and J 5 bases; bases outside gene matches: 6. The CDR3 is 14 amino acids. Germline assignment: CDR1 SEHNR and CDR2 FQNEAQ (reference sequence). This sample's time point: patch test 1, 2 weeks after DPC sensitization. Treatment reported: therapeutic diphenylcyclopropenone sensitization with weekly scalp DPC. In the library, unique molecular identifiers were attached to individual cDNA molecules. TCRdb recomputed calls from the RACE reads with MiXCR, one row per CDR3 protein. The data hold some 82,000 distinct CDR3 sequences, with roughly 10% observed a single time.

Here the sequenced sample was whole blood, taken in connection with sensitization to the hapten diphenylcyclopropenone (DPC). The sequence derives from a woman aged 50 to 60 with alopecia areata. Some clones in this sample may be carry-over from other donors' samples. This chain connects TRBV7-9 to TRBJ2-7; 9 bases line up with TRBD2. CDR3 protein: CASSSMRGGDEQYF. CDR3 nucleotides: TGTGCCAGCAGCTCGATGCGGGGGGGCGACGAGCAGTACTTC. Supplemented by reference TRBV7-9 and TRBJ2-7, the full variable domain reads DTGVSQNPRHKITKRGQNVTFRCDPISEHNRLYWYRQTLGQGPEFLTYFQNEAQLEKSRLLSDRFSAERPKGSFSTLEIQRTEQGDSAMYLCASSSMRGGDEQYFGPGTRLTVT.